This T cell receptor (beta chain) stems from a study of Tregs in tolerant kidney transplant recipients. General observations from the study: Biological reproducibility was not directly addressed in this study. For some patients, primers changed over time, blocking nucleotide-level comparison. Validation in larger populations is needed because few patients were studied.

This clone appeared a few times. Its antigen is currently unknown. The method was immunoSEQ multiplex PCR; TCRdb's version includes in-frame clones alone and lacks a portion of them. This table holds about 81,000 clones, around nine tenths found once. Recipients received nonmyeloablative bone marrow transplants from related graft donors, with transient mixed chimerism. Unstimulated regulatory T cells (CD4+CD25+CD127-), CD4+CD25- non-regulatory cells, CD4 and CD8 cells were FACS-sorted from thawed PBMCs. Trimming took 4 bases from V and 4 from J, leaving 13 bases between them. The CDR3 contains 14 residues. Germline lookup yields CDR1 SGDLS and CDR2 YYNGEE.

This chain links TRBV9 with TRBJ2-3; D is perhaps TRBD2 (6 bases). The receptor's source is a human patient who received a combined kidney and bone marrow transplant. Some T cells could come from the graft donor. Specimen: CD4+ T cells from blood (PBMCs), collected 24 months after the transplant. The CDR3 DNA is TGTGCCAGCAGCTCGCGGGGTGGGGCAGATACGCAGTATTTT. Protein product: CASSSRGGADTQYF.